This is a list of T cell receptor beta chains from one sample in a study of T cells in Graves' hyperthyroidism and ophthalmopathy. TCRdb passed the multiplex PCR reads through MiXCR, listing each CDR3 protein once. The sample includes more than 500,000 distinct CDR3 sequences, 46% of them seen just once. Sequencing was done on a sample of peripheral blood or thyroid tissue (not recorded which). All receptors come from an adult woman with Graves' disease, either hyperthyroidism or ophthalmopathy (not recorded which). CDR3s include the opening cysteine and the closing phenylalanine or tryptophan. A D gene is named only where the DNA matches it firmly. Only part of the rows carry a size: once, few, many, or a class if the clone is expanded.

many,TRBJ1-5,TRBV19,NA,TGTGCCAGTAGTACCCTAGACAGAGGACCCAATCAGCCCCAGCATTTT,CASSTLDRGPNQPQHF
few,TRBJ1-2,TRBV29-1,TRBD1,TGCAGCGTTGAGGGACAGCGTCGCTATGGCTACACCTTC,CSVEGQRRYGYTF
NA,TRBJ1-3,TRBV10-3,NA,TGTGCCATCAGTACGGGGACGGGCTCTGGAAACACCATATATTTT,CAISTGTGSGNTIYF
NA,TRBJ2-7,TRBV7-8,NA,TGTGCCAGCAGCGGGGGTTCGTTTACCTACGAGCAGTACTTC,CASSGGSFTYEQYF
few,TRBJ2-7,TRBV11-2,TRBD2,TGTGCCAGCCAAATTGGGTCTAGCGGATACTCCTACGAGCAGTACTTC,CASQIGSSGYSYEQYF
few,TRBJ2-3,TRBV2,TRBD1,TGTGCCAGCACAGGGGGCGTGGGTACGCAGTATTTT,CASTGGVGTQYF
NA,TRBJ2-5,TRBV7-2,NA,TGTGCCAGCAGTCCCCCGGCGGGAGAGACCCAGTACTTC,CASSPPAGETQYF
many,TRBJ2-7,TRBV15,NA,TGTGCCACCAGCAGAGAGAAGTACGAGCAGTACTTC,CATSREKYEQYF
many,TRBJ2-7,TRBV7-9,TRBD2,TGTGCCAGCAGCTTATGGTCTAGCGGGCGCCACTCCTACGAGCAGTACTTC,CASSLWSSGRHSYEQYF
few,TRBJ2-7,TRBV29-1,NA,TGCAGCGTCGGGGGTGGCGACCGCCACGAGCAGTACTTC,CSVGGGDRHEQYF
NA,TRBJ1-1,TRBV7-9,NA,TGTGCCAGCAGCTTGGGTCAGGTTAGGGGAGGCACTGAAGCTTTCTTT,CASSLGQVRGGTEAFF
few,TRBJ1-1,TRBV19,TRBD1,TGTGCCAGTATCACGACAGGGAATACTGAAGCTTTCTTT,CASITTGNTEAFF
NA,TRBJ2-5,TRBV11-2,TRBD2,TGTGCCAGCAGCTCCGGACTAGCGGTATTGGAGACCCAGTACTTC,CASSSGLAVLETQYF
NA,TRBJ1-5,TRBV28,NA,TGTGCCAGCAGGACCGTTTATAGCAATCAGCCCCAGCATTTT,CASRTVYSNQPQHF
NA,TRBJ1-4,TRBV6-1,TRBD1,TGTGCCAGCAGTGAAGCAGGGGGCGCCCTTGGGAAACTGTTTTTT,CASSEAGGALGKLFF
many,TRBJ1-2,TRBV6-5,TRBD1,TGTGCCAGCAGTTACTCGGGACAGGCCGGCTACACCTTC,CASSYSGQAGYTF
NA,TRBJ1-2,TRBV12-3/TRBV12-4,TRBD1,TGTGCCAGCAGCTTAAGGGACGGGACAGGCCGCGGCTTC,CASSLRDGTGRGF
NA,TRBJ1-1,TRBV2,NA,TGTGCCAGCCCTCCTGGGTCCACCGAAGCTTTCTTT,CASPPGSTEAFF
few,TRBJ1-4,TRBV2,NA,TGTGCCAGCAGTATAAACCGCCTAAGGGCTAATGAAAAACTGTTTTTT,CASSINRLRANEKLFF
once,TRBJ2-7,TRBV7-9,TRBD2,TGTGCCAGCCATCCCCGCCCTAGCGGTACCTACGAGCAGTACTTC,CASHPRPSGTYEQYF
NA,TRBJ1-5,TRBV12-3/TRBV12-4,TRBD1,TGTGCCAGCAGTACAGGGGGGGAGCAGCCCCAGCATTTT,CASSTGGEQPQHF
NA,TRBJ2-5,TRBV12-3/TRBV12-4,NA,TGTGCCGGTGGGGGATTTCAAGGGACCCAGTACTTC,CAGGGFQGTQYF
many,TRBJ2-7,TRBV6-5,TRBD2,TGTGCCAGCAATGGACTAGCGGGAGTCGAGCAGTACTTC,CASNGLAGVEQYF
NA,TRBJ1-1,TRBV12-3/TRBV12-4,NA,TGTGCCAGCACCGGACGCACGAACACTGAAGCTTTCTTT,CASTGRTNTEAFF
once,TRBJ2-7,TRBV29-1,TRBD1,TGCAGCACCCGACAGGGCCCGTACGAGCAGTACTTC,CSTRQGPYEQYF
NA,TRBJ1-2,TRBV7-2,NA,TGTGCCAGCAGCCAAGCTGGGGGGCCGCCCCATGACTACACCTTC,CASSQAGGPPHDYTF
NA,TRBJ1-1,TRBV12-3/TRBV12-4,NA,TGTGCCAGCAGTTTACAACCGACAGGCACTGAAGCTTTCTTT,CASSLQPTGTEAFF
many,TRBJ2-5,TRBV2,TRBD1,TGTGCCAGCAGTGAAGGGGGACCGACAGGGAACCAAGAGACCCAGTACTTC,CASSEGGPTGNQETQYF